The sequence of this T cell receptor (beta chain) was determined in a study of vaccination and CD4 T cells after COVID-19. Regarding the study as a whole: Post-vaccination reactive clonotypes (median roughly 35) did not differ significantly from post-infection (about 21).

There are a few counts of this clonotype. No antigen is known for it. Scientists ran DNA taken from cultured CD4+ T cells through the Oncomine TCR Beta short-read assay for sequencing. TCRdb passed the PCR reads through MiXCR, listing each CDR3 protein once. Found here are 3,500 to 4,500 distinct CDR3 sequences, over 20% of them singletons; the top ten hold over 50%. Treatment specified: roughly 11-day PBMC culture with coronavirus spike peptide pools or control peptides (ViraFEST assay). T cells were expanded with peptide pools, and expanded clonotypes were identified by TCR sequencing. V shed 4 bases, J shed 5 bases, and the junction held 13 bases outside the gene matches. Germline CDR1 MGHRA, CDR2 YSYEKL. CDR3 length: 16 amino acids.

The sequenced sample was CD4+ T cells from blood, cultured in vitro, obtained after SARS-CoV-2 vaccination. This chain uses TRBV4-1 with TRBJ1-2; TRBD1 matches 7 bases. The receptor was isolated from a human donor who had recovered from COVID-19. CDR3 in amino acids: CASSPRGTGVGYGYTF. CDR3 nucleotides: TGCGCCAGCAGCCCGAGGGGTACAGGGGTGGGATATGGCTACACCTTC.